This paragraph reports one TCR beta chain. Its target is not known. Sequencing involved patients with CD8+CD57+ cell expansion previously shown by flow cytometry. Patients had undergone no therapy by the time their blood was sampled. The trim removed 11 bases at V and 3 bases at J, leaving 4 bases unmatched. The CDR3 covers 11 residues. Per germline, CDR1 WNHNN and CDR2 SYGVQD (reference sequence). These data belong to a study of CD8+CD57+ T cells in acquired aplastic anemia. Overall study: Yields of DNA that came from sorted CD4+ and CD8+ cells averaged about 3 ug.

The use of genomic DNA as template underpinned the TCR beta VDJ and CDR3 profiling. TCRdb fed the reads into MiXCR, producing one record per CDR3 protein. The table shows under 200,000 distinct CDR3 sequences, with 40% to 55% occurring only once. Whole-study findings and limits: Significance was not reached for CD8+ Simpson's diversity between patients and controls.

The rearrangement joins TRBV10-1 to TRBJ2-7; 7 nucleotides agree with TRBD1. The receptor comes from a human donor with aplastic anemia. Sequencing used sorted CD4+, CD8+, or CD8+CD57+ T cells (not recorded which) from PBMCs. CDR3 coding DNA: TGCGCCCGAGGGGGCGGCTACGAGCAGTACTTC. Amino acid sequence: CARGGGYEQYF.